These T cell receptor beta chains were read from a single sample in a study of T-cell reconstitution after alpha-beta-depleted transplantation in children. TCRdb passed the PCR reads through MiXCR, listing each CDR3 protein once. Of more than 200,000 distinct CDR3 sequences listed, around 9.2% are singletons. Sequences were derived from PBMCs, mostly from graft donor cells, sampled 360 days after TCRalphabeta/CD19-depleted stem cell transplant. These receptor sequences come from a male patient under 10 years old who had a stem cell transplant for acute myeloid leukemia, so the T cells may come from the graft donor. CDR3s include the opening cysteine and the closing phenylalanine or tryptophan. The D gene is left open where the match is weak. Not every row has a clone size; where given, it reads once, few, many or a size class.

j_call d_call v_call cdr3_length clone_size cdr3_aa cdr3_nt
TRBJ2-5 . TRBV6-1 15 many CASSAPGTARETQYF TGTGCCAGCAGTGCGCCCGGGACGGCAAGGGAGACCCAGTACTTC
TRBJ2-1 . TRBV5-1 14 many CATRDGRSYNEQFF TGCGCCACCAGGGACGGAAGGTCCTACAATGAGCAGTTCTTC
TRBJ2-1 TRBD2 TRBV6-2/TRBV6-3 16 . CASWPGTSGPYNEQFF TGTGCCAGCTGGCCCGGGACTAGCGGGCCCTACAATGAGCAGTTCTTC
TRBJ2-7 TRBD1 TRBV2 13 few CATRQGWTYEQYF TGTGCCACCCGACAGGGCTGGACCTACGAGCAGTACTTC
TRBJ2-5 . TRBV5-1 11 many CATQDLETQYF TGCGCCACTCAGGATTTAGAGACCCAGTACTTC
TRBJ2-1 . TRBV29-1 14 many CSVESGDTYNEQFF TGCAGCGTCGAGTCGGGCGACACCTACAATGAGCAGTTCTTC
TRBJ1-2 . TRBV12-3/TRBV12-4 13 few CASSSPSDYGYTF TGTGCCAGCAGCTCGCCATCAGACTATGGCTACACCTTC
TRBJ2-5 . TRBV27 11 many CASSYRTTQYF TGTGCCAGCAGCTATAGGACTACCCAGTACTTC
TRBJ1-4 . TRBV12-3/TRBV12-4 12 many CASTRWGEKLFF TGTGCCAGCACCCGCTGGGGGGAAAAACTGTTTTTT
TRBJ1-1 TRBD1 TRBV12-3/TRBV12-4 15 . CASSLADRSNTEAFF TGTGCCAGCAGTTTAGCGGACAGGTCTAACACTGAAGCTTTCTTT
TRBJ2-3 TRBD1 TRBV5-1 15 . CASSTGTGNRHTQYF TGCGCCAGCAGCACAGGGACAGGGAACCGCCATACGCAGTATTTT
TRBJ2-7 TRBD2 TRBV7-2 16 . CASSLRLAESSYEQYF TGTGCCAGCAGCTTAAGACTAGCGGAGAGCTCCTACGAGCAGTACTTC
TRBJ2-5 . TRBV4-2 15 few CASSQDGHPQETQYF TGTGCCAGCAGCCAAGATGGACATCCTCAAGAGACCCAGTACTTC
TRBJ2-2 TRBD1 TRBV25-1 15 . CASDPGQGRTGELFF TGTGCCAGCGACCCGGGACAGGGGAGGACCGGGGAGCTGTTTTTT
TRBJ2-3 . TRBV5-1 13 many CASSLRPRDTQYF TGCGCCAGCAGCTTGCGGCCTCGGGATACGCAGTATTTT
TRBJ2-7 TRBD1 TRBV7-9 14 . CASCRTGESYEQYF TGTGCCAGCTGCAGGACAGGCGAGTCCTACGAGCAGTACTTC
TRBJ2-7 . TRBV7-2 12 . CASSPHFYEQYF TGTGCCAGCAGCCCTCACTTCTACGAGCAGTACTTC
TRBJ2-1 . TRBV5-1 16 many CASSLVVWAADNEQFF TGCGCCAGCAGCTTGGTCGTTTGGGCAGCTGACAATGAGCAGTTCTTC
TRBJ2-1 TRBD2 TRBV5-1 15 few CASQPRGRANNEQFF TGCGCCAGCCAGCCGCGCGGGAGGGCTAATAATGAGCAGTTCTTC
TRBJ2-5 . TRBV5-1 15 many CASSLSQQRGETQYF TGCGCCAGCAGCTTGTCCCAGCAAAGGGGAGAGACCCAGTACTTC
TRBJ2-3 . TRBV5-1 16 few CASSRENRLGADTQYF TGCGCCAGCAGCCGGGAGAACAGATTGGGGGCAGATACGCAGTATTTT
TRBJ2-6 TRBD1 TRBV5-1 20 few CASSLYLDRGLLSGANVLTF TGCGCCAGCAGCTTGTACCTCGACAGGGGACTCCTCTCGGGGGCCAACGTCCTGACTTTC
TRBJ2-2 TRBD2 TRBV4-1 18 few CASSQVPSGAINTGELFF TGCGCCAGCAGCCAAGTCCCTAGCGGGGCTATAAACACCGGGGAGCTGTTTTTT
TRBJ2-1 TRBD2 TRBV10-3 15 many CAISSTSGTYNEQFF TGTGCCATCAGTTCGACTAGCGGGACTTACAATGAGCAGTTCTTC
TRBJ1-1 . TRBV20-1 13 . CSARSHRTTEAFF TGCAGTGCTAGATCTCACCGGACCACTGAAGCTTTCTTT
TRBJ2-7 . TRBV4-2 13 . CASSQRTPYEQYF TGTGCCAGCAGCCAACGTACTCCCTACGAGCAGTACTTC
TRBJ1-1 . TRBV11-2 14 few CASSLALGYTEAFF TGTGCCAGCAGCTTAGCGCTTGGGTACACTGAAGCTTTCTTT
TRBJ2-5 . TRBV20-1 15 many CSALIPGTPQETQYF TGCAGTGCTTTAATTCCGGGTACACCCCAAGAGACCCAGTACTTC
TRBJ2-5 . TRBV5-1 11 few CASKFQETQYF TGCGCCAGCAAATTCCAAGAGACCCAGTACTTC
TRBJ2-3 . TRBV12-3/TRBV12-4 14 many CASSHRDSTDTQYF TGTGCCAGCAGTCACCGGGACAGCACAGATACGCAGTATTTT
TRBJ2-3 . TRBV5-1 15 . CASSPTRGAGDTQYF TGCGCCAGCAGCCCCACGAGGGGGGCAGGAGATACGCAGTATTTT
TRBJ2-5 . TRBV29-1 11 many CSVEERETQYF TGCAGCGTTGAAGAGAGAGAGACCCAGTACTTC
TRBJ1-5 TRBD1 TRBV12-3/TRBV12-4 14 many CASSSRDRGQPQHF TGTGCCAGCAGTTCCCGGGACAGGGGTCAGCCCCAGCATTTT
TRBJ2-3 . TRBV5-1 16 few CASSLKTTPSTDTQYF TGCGCCAGCAGCTTGAAGACTACACCTAGCACAGATACGCAGTATTTT
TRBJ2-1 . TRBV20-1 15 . CSARGELSGYNEQFF TGCAGTGCTAGGGGGGAGCTAAGCGGGTACAATGAGCAGTTCTTC
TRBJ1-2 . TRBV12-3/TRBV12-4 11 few CASSFAYGYTF TGTGCCAGCAGTTTCGCCTATGGCTACACCTTC
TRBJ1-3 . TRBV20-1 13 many CSASINSGNTIYF TGCAGTGCTTCGATAAACTCTGGAAACACCATATATTTT